The 24 T cell receptor beta chains reported below all come from one sample, sequenced in a study of regulatory T cells in long-lasting Graves disease. Construction of TCR beta libraries relied on iRepertoire HTBI primers and on Arm-PCR targeting CDR3 regions. TCRdb recomputed calls from the multiplex PCR reads with MiXCR, one row per CDR3 protein. Altogether about 430,000 distinct CDR3 sequences are present, approximately 22% being singletons, with the ten largest covering roughly an eighth. Time point indicated: persistent/refractory GD, antithyroid drugs over 5 years with positive TRAb. PBMCs provided the RNA from which the TCR library was made. This material consisted of peripheral blood mononuclear cells (PBMCs), taken when the disease was refractory, from a patient treated with antithyroid drugs. The receptors here all came from a female donor with Graves disease.

This clonotype has more than one count but fewer than ten. The rearrangement links TRBV5-1 to TRBJ2-7; 16 bases map to TRBD2. V was clipped by 4 bases and J by 3 bases; unmatched bases: 7. CDR1 and CDR2 (germline): SGHRS, YFSETQ. This CDR3 has 17 amino acids. The CDR3 here is CASSAGTSGRALYEQYF. The CDR3 coding sequence is TGCGCCAGCAGCGCCGGGACTAGCGGGAGGGCCCTCTACGAGCAGTACTTC.

This clonotype was observed a few times. This chain joins TRBV20-1 and TRBJ2-7; TRBD1 matches 8 bases. CDR3 size: 14 residues. The junction had 5 bases not matched to a gene; V was cut back by 3 bases and J by 1 base. Germline lookup yields CDR1 DFQATT and CDR2 SNEGSKA (reference sequence). The CDR3 loop is CSASWTGLSYEQYF. The CDR3 DNA reads TGCAGTGCTAGTTGGACAGGGTTATCCTACGAGCAGTACTTC.

This clonotype has ten or more counts. The chain joins TRBV28 to TRBJ1-1; TRBD1 might be the D (5 bases). The CDR3 is made up of 15 amino acids. CDR1 MDHEN and CDR2 SYDVKM come from the germline V gene. The V gene lost 5 bases and the J gene lost 1 base, with 14 bases spanning the gap. CDR3 amino acids: CASSPPGPQNTEAFF. The DNA of the CDR3 is TGTGCCAGCAGTCCGCCGGGACCGCAGAACACTGAAGCTTTCTTT.

This clonotype was observed a few times. This sequence joins TRBV20-1 and TRBJ2-4; 15 positions match TRBD2. Germline CDR1 DFQATT, CDR2 SNEGSKA (reference sequence). Trimming took 3 bases from V and 4 from J; bases not matched to a gene: 4. This CDR3 contains 16 residues. CDR3 in amino acids: CSASGTSGRHKNIQYF. In DNA, the CDR3 is TGCAGTGCTAGTGGGACTAGCGGGAGGCATAAAAACATTCAGTACTTC.

This clonotype was seen many times. The chain's CDR3 is CASSSGTSGIQTQYF. The CDR3 nucleotides are TGTGCCAGCAGTTCCGGGACTAGCGGGATACAGACCCAGTACTTC. V and J are TRBV6-9 and TRBJ2-5; TRBD2 agrees at 13 bases. The CDR3 spans 15 residues. The V and J ends lost 4 bases and 6 bases, in that order; junction bases with no gene match: 5. The V gene's germline CDR1 is MNHGY and CDR2 SVAAGI.

This clonotype was observed at least ten times. V and J are TRBV11-3 and TRBJ2-5; TRBD2 aligns across 7 bases. CDR1 SGHNT and CDR2 YENEEA come from the germline V gene. With V trimmed by 3 bases and J by 0 bases, 4 bases remained unmatched. This CDR3 has 15 residues. The CDR3 DNA is TGTGCCAGCAGCTTGGGGGGGACCGACCAAGAGACCCAGTACTTC. Translating it yields CASSLGGTDQETQYF.

The table lists this clonotype with many counts. This chain uses TRBV5-1 with TRBJ2-6; D is unclear. Trimming removed 5 bases from V and 2 bases from J, with 11 bases in between. Germline CDR1 SGHRS, CDR2 YFSETQ. The CDR3 is 15 amino acids. In DNA, the CDR3 is TGCGCCAGCAGTCAGGACGTACCTGGGGCCAACGTCCTGACTTTC. Translating it yields CASSQDVPGANVLTF. Combining the CDR3 with reference TRBV5-1 and TRBJ2-6 gives the whole variable domain KAGVTQTPRYLIKTRGQQVTLSCSPISGHRSVSWYQQTPGQGLQFLFEYFSETQRNKGNFPGRFSGRQFSNSRSEMNVSTLELGDSALYLCASSQDVPGANVLTFGAGSRLTVL.

The chain is built from TRBV28 and TRBJ1-2, with a weak D call TRBD1 (6 bases). CDR3 length equals 17 residues. V was clipped by 4 bases and J by 7 bases, with 25 bases between them. The germline V gene encodes CDR1 MDHEN and CDR2 SYDVKM. The CDR3 is CASSSPGAQNGDCGYTF. The CDR3 nucleotides read TGTGCCAGCAGTTCCCCAGGGGCCCAAAATGGGGACTGTGGCTACACCTTC.

This chain joins TRBV24-1 and TRBJ2-2, with no clear D. The germline gives CDR1 KGHDR, CDR2 SFDVKD. The V and J ends lost 9 bases and 7 bases respectively, with 11 bases between them. CDR3 size: 12 residues. The CDR3 DNA reads as TGTGCCACCCAATGTTGTCACGGGGAGCTGTTTTTT. Amino acid sequence: CATQCCHGELFF.

The rearrangement links TRBV7-2 to TRBJ2-7, with D possibly matching TRBD2 (6 bases). This CDR3 has 13 amino acids. The germline CDR1 and CDR2 sequences are SGHTA and FQGNSA. The germline V and J ends were trimmed by 6 bases and 4 bases, with 13 bases remaining between them. For the CDR3, the DNA is TGTGCCAGCAGTGAAGCAGGAGGGTACGAGCAGTACTTC. Protein: CASSEAGGYEQYF.

This clonotype was picked up a small number of times. The chain combines TRBV28 with TRBJ2-1; 11 nucleotides match TRBD2. Germline-derived CDR1 and CDR2 are MDHEN and SYDVKM. The CDR3 sequence is 15 residues long. V dropped 9 bases and J dropped 3; count of bases not matched to a gene: 7. CDR3 loop: CASQLAGVSYNEQFF. CDR3 nucleotides: TGTGCCAGTCAACTAGCGGGAGTGAGCTACAATGAGCAGTTCTTC. Full variable domain (missing parts from reference TRBV28 and TRBJ2-1): DVKVTQSSRYLVKRTGEKVFLECVQDMDHENMFWYRQDPGLGLRLIYFSYDVKMKEKGDIPEGYSVSREKKERFSLILESASTNQTSMYLCASQLAGVSYNEQFFGPGTRLTVL.

With regard to this clonotype: The junction departs from the called germline gene at one end, perhaps through a read error. The V call is TRBV11-2, the J call TRBJ2-7; the D gene is possibly TRBD1 (6 bases). The CDR3 runs to 17 residues. Germline loops: CDR1 SGHAT, CDR2 FQNNGV. CDR3 residues: CASRGRKGPFERYEQHF. In DNA, the CDR3 is TGCGCCAGCAGGGGTAGGAAGGGGCCCTTTGAGCGCTACGAGCAGCACTTC.

This clonotype was counted between two and nine times. A much larger clone lies one base from this, so it may be a read error. This chain uses TRBV20-1 with TRBJ2-5; perhaps D is TRBD1 or TRBD2 (5 bases each). This CDR3 contains 12 residues. Trimming left V 4 bases short and J 5 bases short, with 11 bases between. Germline CDR1 reads DFQATT; CDR2 reads SNEGSKA (reference sequence). The CDR3 DNA follows: TGCAGTGCTACCGGGGCAGACGAGACCCAGTACTTC. Its translation is CSATGADETQYF.

This clonotype was counted ten times or more. J is TRBJ2-1 and V is TRBV6-1; D unresolved. This CDR3 has 13 residues. The germline V gene encodes CDR1 MNHNS and CDR2 SASEGT. The CDR3 region is CAVSGRSYNEQFF. The CDR3 DNA reads TGTGCTGTGTCGGGCCGCTCCTACAATGAGCAGTTCTTC.

This clonotype has at least ten counts. The chain couples TRBV28 to TRBJ1-2; a weak D match, TRBD1 (5 bases). CDR1 and CDR2 (germline): MDHEN, SYDVKM. V was shortened by 3 bases and J by 7 bases, with 15 bases between the two germline ends. The CDR3 totals 14 residues. In DNA, the CDR3 is TGTGCCAGCAGTTTGCCGTCGGCAAGGGGTGGCTACACCTTC. This translates into CASSLPSARGGYTF.

This clonotype has a single count. V and J are TRBV27 and TRBJ1-2; D ambiguous. V lost 3 bases, J lost 2 bases, and 7 bases lay in between. The V gene's germline CDR1 is MNHEY and CDR2 SMNVEV (reference sequence). This CDR3 spans 13 amino acids. The CDR3 DNA sequence: TGTGCCAGCAGTTTTTCTCCGAACTATGGCTACACCTTC. Its translation is CASSFSPNYGYTF.

V is TRBV19 and J is TRBJ2-7, with a tentative D call TRBD2 (5 bases). CDR3 length: 13 amino acids. The germline V gene has CDR1 LNHDA and CDR2 SQIVND (reference sequence). V lost 1 base and J lost 4, with 8 bases in between. The CDR3 reads CASSIGGGYEQYF. The DNA for the CDR3 is TGTGCCAGTAGTATAGGAGGAGGTTACGAGCAGTACTTC.

Turning to this clonotype: With a much larger clone just one base away, this may be a read error. The CDR3 ends on some other residue instead of the conserved phenylalanine or tryptophan, so this is likely a read error. This chain connects TRBV29-1 to TRBJ1-1, with no clear D. The CDR3 spans 11 residues. Germline values: CDR1 SQVTM, CDR2 ANQGSEA. Trimming left V 3 bases short and J 8 bases short, with 10 bases between. The CDR3 loop reads CSVESVGEAFL. In nucleotides, the CDR3 is TGCAGCGTTGAGTCCGTTGGCGAAGCTTTCCTT.

As for this clonotype: Only one base separates this from a far larger clonotype, so it likely reflects a read error. The rearrangement uses TRBV6-4 and TRBJ2-7; 9 bases are a match to TRBD1. Germline V gene lookup returns CDR1 MRHNA and CDR2 SNTAGT. This CDR3 comprises 15 residues. CDR3 nucleotide sequence: TGCGCCAGCAGTGAATCCGGGACAGGGAGCCGCGAGCAGTACTTC. It encodes CASSESGTGSREQYF.

The genes are TRBV5-1 and TRBJ2-6; TRBD1 is a possible D gene (6 bases). CDR3 length: 17 amino acids. Trimming removed 4 bases from V and 0 bases from J, with 14 bases in between. Germline V lookup: CDR1 SGHRS, CDR2 YFSETQ. CDR3 in amino acids: CASSLLGTTSGANVLTF. The CDR3 DNA sequence: TGCGCCAGCAGCCTGCTAGGGACAACCTCTGGGGCCAACGTCCTGACTTTC.

This clonotype was detected ten times or more. Here the CDR3 DNA reads TGCAGTGCGGGACTTGGTAATTACCAAGAGACCCAGTACTTC. Residues: CSAGLGNYQETQYF. The chain carries TRBV20-1 and TRBJ2-5; maybe TRBD2 (6 bases). V was clipped by 6 bases and J by 0 bases, with 14 bases between them. Germline-derived CDR1 and CDR2 are DFQATT and SNEGSKA (reference sequence). The CDR3 is made up of 14 amino acids.

This clonotype has only a few counts. The chain uses TRBV20-1 and TRBJ2-7, with TRBD2 identical over 7 bases. The J segment lost 2 bases and the V segment lost 6 bases, leaving 13 bases of the junction unmatched. This CDR3 contains 15 residues. Germline CDR1 is DFQATT and CDR2 is SNEGSKA (reference sequence). The CDR3 sequence is CSATRWEGPPYEQYF. The CDR3 DNA follows: TGCAGTGCCACACGTTGGGAGGGGCCACCCTACGAGCAGTACTTC.

With regard to this clonotype: A much larger clone lies one base from this, so it may be a read error. The chain combines TRBV7-3 with TRBJ2-5, with D unresolved. Between the trimmed V and J ends, which lost 5 bases and 5 bases, there was a span of 12 bases. The germline V gene has CDR1 SGHTA and CDR2 FQGTGA. CDR3 length equals 13 residues. The CDR3, as DNA: TGTGCCAGCAGCCATGGGCCTAGGGAGACCCAGTACTTC. Its translation: CASSHGPRETQYF. Using reference TRBV7-3 and TRBJ2-5 for the parts outside the CDR3, the full variable domain is GAGVSQTPSNKVTEKGKYVELRCDPISGHTALYWYRQSLGQGPEFLIYFQGTGAADDSGLPNDRFFAVRPEGSVSTLKIQRTERGDSAVYLCASSHGPRETQYFGPGTRLLVL.

In this sample, this clonotype turned up many times. The rearrangement links TRBV28 to TRBJ2-7, with 9 bases identical to TRBD2. V gave up 2 bases and J gave up 2 bases; unmatched junction bases: 4. The CDR3 spans 15 residues. CDR1 is MDHEN and CDR2 is SYDVKM in the germline V gene. CDR3 bases: TGTGCCAGCAGTTTACTAGCGGGGCCAACCTACGAGCAGTACTTC. This codes for CASSLLAGPTYEQYF. Filled out from reference TRBV28 and TRBJ2-7, the complete variable domain reads DVKVTQSSRYLVKRTGEKVFLECVQDMDHENMFWYRQDPGLGLRLIYFSYDVKMKEKGDIPEGYSVSREKKERFSLILESASTNQTSMYLCASSLLAGPTYEQYFGPGTRLTVT.